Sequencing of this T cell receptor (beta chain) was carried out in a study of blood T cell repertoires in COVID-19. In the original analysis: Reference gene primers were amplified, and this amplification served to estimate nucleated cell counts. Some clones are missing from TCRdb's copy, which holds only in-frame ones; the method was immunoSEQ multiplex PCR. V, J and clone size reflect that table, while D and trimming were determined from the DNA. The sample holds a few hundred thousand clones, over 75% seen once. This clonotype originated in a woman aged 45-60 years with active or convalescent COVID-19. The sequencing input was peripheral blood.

CDR3 nucleotide sequence: TGCGCCAGCAGCCAAGTGGGCATATCCGTCTATGGCTACACCTTC. Translation gives CASSQVGISVYGYTF. The chain couples TRBV4-1 to TRBJ1-2; D is unresolved. The V and J ends lost 1 base and 4 bases respectively, with 13 bases between them. The germline CDR1 and CDR2 sequences are MGHRA and YSYEKL. The CDR3 loop spans 15 amino acids.